Listed below are T cell receptor beta chains from one sample, sequenced in a study of post-analysis software for immune sequencing data. TCRdb re-called the PCR reads with MiXCR, one entry per CDR3 protein. The profile shows hundreds of thousands of distinct CDR3 sequences, roughly 27% of them singletons. The sequencing input was blood. Every receptor here comes from a girl aged 5 to 17 with multiple sclerosis. The CDR3 runs from the conserved cysteine through the conserved F or W. A D gene is named only where the DNA matches it firmly. Clone size is stated in some rows and not others, as once, few, many or a class when expanded.

D | J | size | V | DNA | CDR3
- | TRBJ1-2 | few | TRBV10-3 | TGTGCCATCAGTGAGTCGAGTCAGGAGGTTATTCTCTATGGCTACACCTTC | CAISESSQEVILYGYTF
- | TRBJ2-1 | - | TRBV20-1 | TGCAGTGCTAGATCGTGGGCAGGGCCTTTACCCTTATCCTACAATGAGCAGTTCTTC | CSARSWAGPLPLSYNEQFF
TRBD2 | TRBJ2-7 | few | TRBV20-1 | TGCAGTGCTAGCGGCCCCTTGTATAGCGGGAGGGCCTCGTACGAGCAGTACTTC | CSASGPLYSGRASYEQYF
- | TRBJ2-1 | - | TRBV7-9 | TGTGCCAGCAGCTTACGCGAGGGAAGGTACAATGAGCAGTTCTTC | CASSLREGRYNEQFF
- | TRBJ2-1 | - | TRBV12-3/TRBV12-4 | TGTGCCAGCAGTTTTCCGGGGGCCTGGTCCTACAATGAGCAGTTCTTC | CASSFPGAWSYNEQFF
- | TRBJ2-7 | - | TRBV7-2 | TGTGCCAGCAGCTTAAATTCGGGCGGGATTCGCTACGAGCAGTACTTC | CASSLNSGGIRYEQYF
- | TRBJ2-1 | - | TRBV12-5 | TGTGCTAGTGGTTTGATCGGGGACGAGCAGTTCTTC | CASGLIGDEQFF
- | TRBJ2-7 | - | TRBV28 | TGTGCCAGCAGTTTCTTTTTCTACGAGCAGTACTTC | CASSFFFYEQYF
TRBD1 | TRBJ2-7 | - | TRBV7-9 | TGTGCCAGCAGCCCGACAGGGGCGCACGAGCAGTACTTC | CASSPTGAHEQYF
TRBD2 | TRBJ2-5 | few | TRBV7-2 | TGTGCCAGCAGCTTAGGGCTAGCGGGAGGGGGGCAAGAGACCCAGTACTTC | CASSLGLAGGGQETQYF
- | TRBJ2-3 | - | TRBV4-3 | TGCGCCAGCAGCCACGCCGACTGGGACACAGATACGCAGTATTTT | CASSHADWDTDTQYF
- | TRBJ2-7 | few | TRBV7-2 | TGTGCCAGCAGCCCCGTGGGCCCGTCCTACGAGCAGTACTTC | CASSPVGPSYEQYF
TRBD2 | TRBJ2-1 | - | TRBV10-3 | TGTGCCATCAGTGCCCGGGAGGGAGAAGAGCAGTTCTTC | CAISAREGEEQFF
- | TRBJ2-5 | few | TRBV12-3/TRBV12-4 | TGTGCCAGCAGTTTTGGCAGAGAGGTACAAGAGACCCAGTACTTC | CASSFGREVQETQYF
TRBD2 | TRBJ2-1 | - | TRBV20-1 | TGCAGTGCTAACCTGGGACTAGCTTTTGGCGATGAGCAGTTCTTC | CSANLGLAFGDEQFF
TRBD1 | TRBJ2-3 | few | TRBV20-1 | TGCAGTGCCCCGACAGGGGGCACAGATACGCAGTATTTT | CSAPTGGTDTQYF
TRBD2 | TRBJ2-5 | many | TRBV6-5 | TGTGCCAGCACCCCCGGCGGGGGTCGGGAGACCCAGTACTTC | CASTPGGGRETQYF
- | TRBJ1-2 | - | TRBV6-5 | TGTGCCAGCACCCGGGGAGTAACTAACTATGGCTACACCTTC | CASTRGVTNYGYTF
- | TRBJ1-5 | - | TRBV6-1 | TGTGCCAGCAGTGAAGGGCAGAATCATAGCAATCAGCCCCAGCATTTT | CASSEGQNHSNQPQHF
- | TRBJ2-3 | - | TRBV7-2 | TGTGCCAGCAGCTTAGACGGAGAATCAGATACGCAGTATTTT | CASSLDGESDTQYF
- | TRBJ1-4 | - | TRBV5-5 | TGTGCCAGCAGCTTGGGACAGACAGTAGAAAAACTGTTTTTT | CASSLGQTVEKLFF
- | TRBJ1-1 | - | TRBV12-3/TRBV12-4 | TGTGCCAGCAGTTTCGTCGGCGGGACTGAAGCTTTCTTT | CASSFVGGTEAFF
TRBD2 | TRBJ2-4 | many | TRBV29-1 | TGCAGCGCGGGACTAGCGGACAAAAACATTCAGTACTTC | CSAGLADKNIQYF
- | TRBJ2-5 | few | TRBV27 | TGTGCCAGCAGTTACGAGGCTAGCGTAAGGACCCAGTACTTC | CASSYEASVRTQYF
TRBD1 | TRBJ1-2 | few | TRBV6-1 | TGTGCCAGCAAACAGGGGGCCAATCCTTCCTATGGCTACACCTTC | CASKQGANPSYGYTF
- | TRBJ1-1 | few | TRBV7-9 | TGTGCCAGCAGCTACCCTCAGGAAGCTTTCTTT | CASSYPQEAFF
- | TRBJ2-1 | few | TRBV7-9 | TGTGCCAGCAGCTTTCCGCCACCTGAGCAGTTCTTC | CASSFPPPEQFF
- | TRBJ2-5 | many | TRBV10-3 | TGTGCCATCAGTGAGTCGCCCCAAGAGACCCAGTACTTC | CAISESPQETQYF
TRBD2 | TRBJ2-5 | once | TRBV27 | TGTGCCAGCAGTTTTACTAGCGGCCCCAGGACCCAGTACTTC | CASSFTSGPRTQYF
TRBD2 | TRBJ2-3 | - | TRBV10-3 | TGTGCCATCGGCTTAGCAGCGGGAGGGGATACGCAGTATTTT | CAIGLAAGGDTQYF
- | TRBJ2-7 | - | TRBV3-1 | TGTGCCAGCAGGGGCAGACAGGTCGGTGAGCAGTACTTC | CASRGRQVGEQYF
- | TRBJ2-3 | - | TRBV2 | TGTGCCAGCAGTAAGACTTGGGGGTATGATACGCAGTATTTT | CASSKTWGYDTQYF
- | TRBJ2-7 | - | TRBV25-1 | TGTGCCAGTGGACGGGGCCACTACGAGCAGTACTTC | CASGRGHYEQYF
- | TRBJ2-5 | few | TRBV20-1 | TGCAGTGCTAGAAAGGGAGTGGGGGGATGGGGGGAGACCCAGTACTTC | CSARKGVGGWGETQYF
TRBD2 | TRBJ2-5 | - | TRBV6-2/TRBV6-3 | TGTGCCAGCACCTCCGGACTAGCGGAGCAGTACTTC | CASTSGLAEQYF
TRBD1 | TRBJ1-2 | - | TRBV15 | TGTGCCACCAGCAGAGCTTCGGGGACAGGGGGGTCCTATGGCTACACCTTC | CATSRASGTGGSYGYTF
- | TRBJ1-1 | - | TRBV5-6 | TGTGCCAGCAGCTTGGACGGAGGGCCTAACACTGAAGCTTTCTTT | CASSLDGGPNTEAFF
- | TRBJ2-5 | few | TRBV7-9 | TGTGCCAGCAGCCACGAACAGGACCAAGAGACCCAGTACTTC | CASSHEQDQETQYF
TRBD2 | TRBJ2-7 | - | TRBV6-5 | TGTGCCAGCAGTTACTCGAGTAGCGGGAGGGCCGCCGAGCAGTACTTC | CASSYSSSGRAAEQYF
TRBD1 | TRBJ2-7 | - | TRBV5-1 | TGCGCCAGCAGCCGTACAGGGGGCCACGAGCAGTACTTC | CASSRTGGHEQYF
TRBD2 | TRBJ2-1 | few | TRBV7-2 | TGTGCCAGCAGCTTAGCGTTTTTTCCTAGCGGGCAATACAATGAGCAGTTCTTC | CASSLAFFPSGQYNEQFF
TRBD2 | TRBJ2-7 | few | TRBV10-3 | TGTGCCATCAGCGGGACTAGCGGGACCTCCTACAATGAGCAGTACTTC | CAISGTSGTSYNEQYF
TRBD2 | TRBJ2-1 | - | TRBV11-2 | TGTGCCAGCAGCTACCCCGCCAGGACTAGCGGGAGCTCGACCTCCTACAATGAGCAGTTCTTC | CASSYPARTSGSSTSYNEQFF
TRBD2 | TRBJ2-1 | - | TRBV12-3/TRBV12-4 | TGTGCCAGCAGGGGTAGTCCGGGGGGGCTCTACAATGAGCAGTTCTTC | CASRGSPGGLYNEQFF
TRBD2 | TRBJ2-5 | - | TRBV12-3/TRBV12-4 | TGTGCCAGCAGTTTTCGAAGCGGGAGGGCCGGAGAGACCCAGTACTTC | CASSFRSGRAGETQYF
- | TRBJ1-6 | few | TRBV9 | TGTGCCAGCAGCGTAGATAGGTTTTCACCCCTCCACTTT | CASSVDRFSPLHF
TRBD1 | TRBJ2-5 | few | TRBV29-1 | TGCAGCGTTGATGGGACAGGGGTCGAGACCCAGTACTTC | CSVDGTGVETQYF
- | TRBJ2-5 | - | TRBV2 | TGTGCCGGAAGCGGCCCGCAAGAGACCCAGTACTTC | CAGSGPQETQYF
TRBD2 | TRBJ2-1 | few | TRBV2 | TGTGCCAACCACCGGGGCGGGAGGGGAATCGATGAGCAGTTCTTC | CANHRGGRGIDEQFF
- | TRBJ2-3 | - | TRBV29-1 | TGCAGCGTTGGGACGGGGAGCGCAGATACGCAGTATTTT | CSVGTGSADTQYF
- | TRBJ2-3 | - | TRBV12-3/TRBV12-4 | TGTGCCAGCAGTTTATCGCCAGGGCGCAGCACAGATGCGCAGTATTTT | CASSLSPGRSTDAQYF
TRBD2 | TRBJ2-3 | few | TRBV11-2 | TGTGCCAGCAGCCTCCCCTGGGGGACTACCGGGCGGATCGGGAGCACAGATACGCAGTATTTT | CASSLPWGTTGRIGSTDTQYF
- | TRBJ1-2 | many | TRBV4-3 | TGCGCCAGCAGCCAAGTCGTGGGAGACTATGGCTACACCTTC | CASSQVVGDYGYTF
- | TRBJ1-1 | once | TRBV13 | TGTGCCAGCAGCCCACCGACCGGGGTTTTGGGTGAAGCTTTCTTT | CASSPPTGVLGEAFF
- | TRBJ2-3 | few | TRBV7-6 | TGTGCCAGCAGCTTATTCTCGACGGGGGGCACAGATACGCAGTATTTT | CASSLFSTGGTDTQYF